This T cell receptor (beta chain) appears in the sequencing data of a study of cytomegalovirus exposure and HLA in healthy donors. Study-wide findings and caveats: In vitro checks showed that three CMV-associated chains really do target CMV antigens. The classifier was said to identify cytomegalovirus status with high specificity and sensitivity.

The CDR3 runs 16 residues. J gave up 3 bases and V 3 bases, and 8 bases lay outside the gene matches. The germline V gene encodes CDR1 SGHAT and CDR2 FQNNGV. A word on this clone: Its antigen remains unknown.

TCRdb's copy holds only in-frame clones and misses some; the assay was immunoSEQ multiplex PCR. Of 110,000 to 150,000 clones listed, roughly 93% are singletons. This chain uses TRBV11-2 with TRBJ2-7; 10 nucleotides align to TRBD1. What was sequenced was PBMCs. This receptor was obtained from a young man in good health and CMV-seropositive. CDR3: CASSFGTGVSLYEQYF. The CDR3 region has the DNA TGTGCCAGCAGCTTCGGGACAGGGGTTTCGCTCTACGAGCAGTACTTC. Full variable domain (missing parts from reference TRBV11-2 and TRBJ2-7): EAGVAQSPRYKIIEKRQSVAFWCNPISGHATLYWYQQILGQGPKLLIQFQNNGVVDDSQLPKDRFSAERLKGVDSTLKIQPAKLEDSAVYLCASSFGTGVSLYEQYFGPGTRLTVT.